The 28 T cell receptor beta chains below come from one sample, sequenced in a study of shared clonotypes between healthy human individuals. Repertoires were generated with immunoSEQ multiplex PCR, while TCRdb's copy carries only in-frame clones and drops some. Among over 850,000 clones, 75% to 85% were seen once, and the ten largest hold 0.52%. The sample consisted of memory CD4+ T cells from PBMCs. Subset defined: CD45RA-negative fraction. Every receptor here comes from a man between 18 and 35 years old in good health. Some clones in this sample may be carry-over from other donors' samples.

The CDR3 DNA is TGTGCCAGCAGTTGGGGACAGGGAGGGAATGAAAAACTGTTTTTT. This codes for CASSWGQGGNEKLFF. This sequence joins TRBV6-6 and TRBJ1-4; 9 positions agree with TRBD1. CDR3 length: 15 amino acids. V lost 4 bases, J lost 5 bases, and 5 bases stayed unmatched. Germline CDR1 is MNHNY and CDR2 is SVGAGI (reference sequence).

Points on this clone: It is likely a read error: a sequence one base away is far more abundant. The genes are TRBV7-7 and TRBJ2-4; D might be TRBD2 (6 bases). CDR3 length: 17 residues. From germline, CDR1 is SSHAT and CDR2 FNYEAQ (reference sequence). The DNA for the CDR3 is TGTGCCTGCAGCCCCCCTAGGGTGCGGGACGAGGTAAACATTCAGTACTTC. Translated, it gives CACSPPRVRDEVNIQYF.

The rearrangement links TRBV5-1 to TRBJ2-2; D not resolved. Germline-derived CDR1 and CDR2 are SGHRS and YFSETQ. The CDR3 contains 15 residues. The ends were cut back, 7 bases at V and 2 bases at J, with 15 bases in the middle. CDR3: CASQVEIRNTGELFF. The CDR3 nucleotides read TGCGCCAGCCAGGTCGAGATAAGAAACACCGGGGAGCTGTTTTTT. The full variable domain, its missing parts supplied by reference TRBV5-1 and TRBJ2-2, is KAGVTQTPRYLIKTRGQQVTLSCSPISGHRSVSWYQQTPGQGLQFLFEYFSETQRNKGNFPGRFSGRQFSNSRSEMNVSTLELGDSALYLCASQVEIRNTGELFFGEGSRLTVL.

Details on this clone: Different DNA sequences within this sample yield the same CDR3. The V call is TRBV7-9, the J call TRBJ2-5; D gene ambiguous. V lost 4 bases and J 1 base, leaving 10 bases between the germline ends. This CDR3 contains 14 residues. Germline-derived CDR1 and CDR2 are SEHNR and FQNEAQ (reference sequence). The CDR3 region has the DNA TGTGCCAGCAGCTCCCGGGCCCTCCAAGAGACCCAGTACTTC. Its translation is CASSSRALQETQYF.

The rearrangement links TRBV7-9 to TRBJ2-5; 11 bases fit TRBD1. Germline values: CDR1 SEHNR, CDR2 FQNEAQ (reference sequence). This CDR3 contains 15 residues. V lost 5 bases to trimming and J lost 6 bases; unmatched junction nucleotides: 8. The CDR3 DNA sequence: TGTGCCAGCAGCAAGCCGGGACAGGGGGGAAAGACCCAGTACTTC. Protein: CASSKPGQGGKTQYF.

The chain employs TRBV23-1 and TRBJ2-7; D remains ambiguous. TRBV23-1 is recorded as an ORF, its role being uncertain. The germline V and J ends were trimmed by 0 bases and 4 bases, with 16 bases remaining between them. The CDR3 extends over 16 amino acids. The CDR3 sequence: CASSQSIVSRAYEQYF. CDR3 bases: TGCGCCAGCAGTCAATCAATAGTATCAAGAGCTTACGAGCAGTACTTC.

This clone showed up just a few times. This chain connects TRBV4-1 to TRBJ2-7; D could derive from TRBD1 or TRBD2 (6 bases each). This CDR3 has 16 amino acids. Trimming pared 1 base from V and 3 bases from J, leaving 16 bases between. Germline loops: CDR1 MGHRA, CDR2 YSYEKL. CDR3 amino acids: CASSQGGRDTNYEQYF. CDR3 DNA sequence: TGCGCCAGCAGCCAAGGGGGGCGGGATACCAACTACGAGCAGTACTTC.

The chain combines TRBV6-5 with TRBJ2-7; TRBD1 aligns across 7 bases. The CDR3 consists of 13 residues. The V and J ends lost 4 bases and 4 bases, in that order; junction bases with no gene match: 4. Germline CDR1 and CDR2: MNHEY and SVGAGI. As DNA, the CDR3 is TGTGCCAGCAGTTTAGGGGGCGAGTACGAGCAGTACTTC. Translated, it gives CASSLGGEYEQYF.

This clone was observed once. In nucleotides, the CDR3 is TGCGCCAGCAACCCTAGCGGGTCAGATACGCAGTATTTT. Its translation is CASNPSGSDTQYF. This sequence joins TRBV5-1 and TRBJ2-3; 8 positions match TRBD2. Germline assignment: CDR1 SGHRS and CDR2 YFSETQ. J gave up 4 bases and V 6 bases, and 4 bases lay outside the gene matches. The CDR3 contains 13 residues.

The rearrangement links TRBV12-5 to TRBJ2-7; 7 bases fit TRBD1. This CDR3 spans 13 amino acids. J lost 6 bases, V lost 6 bases, and 8 bases had no gene match. The germline CDR1 and CDR2 sequences are LGHNT and FRNRAP. The CDR3 loop reads CASGSTGSGEQYF. The CDR3 nucleotides are TGTGCTAGTGGGTCGACAGGGTCGGGCGAGCAGTACTTC.

A single count supports this clone. The same CDR3 is also encoded by other DNA sequences in this sample. The gene calls are TRBV30 and TRBJ1-6, with 9 bases that match TRBD1. From germline, CDR1 is GTSNPN and CDR2 SVGIG (reference sequence). This CDR3 contains 14 residues. V dropped 2 bases and J dropped 9; count of bases not matched to a gene: 5. The CDR3 DNA reads as TGTGCCTGGAGTTTGGGACAGGGTGGTTCACCCCTCCACTTT. Amino acids: CAWSLGQGGSPLHF.

This clone has more than one count but fewer than ten. V and J are TRBV2 and TRBJ1-1; TRBD1 agrees at 7 bases. The CDR3 runs 15 residues. J lost 3 bases, V lost 6 bases, and 10 bases had no gene match. Germline loops: CDR1 SNHLY, CDR2 FYNNEI. The CDR3 sequence: CASSEGQPTYTEAFF. The CDR3 coding sequence is TGTGCCAGCAGCGAGGGACAGCCAACTTACACTGAAGCTTTCTTT.

The chain recombines TRBV2 with TRBJ1-6; 8 bases agree with TRBD1. The CDR3 sequence is 13 residues long. V lost 6 bases to trimming and J lost 7 bases; unmatched junction nucleotides: 2. CDR1 is SNHLY and CDR2 is FYNNEI in the germline V gene. DNA of the CDR3: TGTGCCAGCAGGGACAGGGCAAATTCACCCCTCCACTTT. It codes for CASRDRANSPLHF. Drawing the rest from reference TRBV2 and TRBJ1-6, the complete variable domain is EPEVTQTPSHQVTQMGQEVILRCVPISNHLYFYWYRQILGQKVEFLVSFYNNEISEKSEIFDDQFSVERPDGSNFTLKIRSTKLEDSAMYFCASRDRANSPLHFGNGTRLTVT.

The V and J genes are TRBV6-6 and TRBJ2-2, with D perhaps TRBD2 (6 bases). V shed 6 bases and J shed 6 bases, with 20 bases lying between them. The CDR3 has 16 residues. Looked up from germline, CDR1 is MNHNY and CDR2 is SVGAGI (reference sequence). DNA for the CDR3: TGTGCCAGCAGAACTCGAGGAGGGGCCCCCCCCGGGGAGCTGTTTTTT. It is translated as CASRTRGGAPPGELFF.

This clone was found once. V usage is TRBV28 and J usage is TRBJ1-3; the D gene is possibly TRBD1 (6 bases). Trimming shortened V by 7 bases and J by 0 bases, and 16 bases separated the two germline ends. The CDR3 length is 16 residues. Germline V gene lookup returns CDR1 MDHEN and CDR2 SYDVKM. The CDR3 here is CASTDPRGPSGNTIYF. In DNA form, the CDR3 reads TGTGCCAGCACCGACCCACGGGGGCCCTCTGGAAACACCATATATTTT.

The table lists this clone with a count of one. The V gene is TRBV9, the J gene TRBJ2-5; D assignment may be TRBD1 or TRBD2 (5 bases each). With 3 bases removed from V and 4 bases from J, the gap between germline ends came to 16 bases. The CDR3 sequence is 15 residues long. CDR1 and CDR2 from the germline V gene are SGDLS and YYNGEE. The CDR3 DNA reads TGTGCCAGCAGCGCTGGGGGTTCTTCGGGAGAGACCCAGTACTTC. Translating it yields CASSAGGSSGETQYF. The full variable domain, with the rest looked up from reference TRBV9 and TRBJ2-5, is DSGVTQTPKHLITATGQRVTLRCSPRSGDLSVYWYQQSLDQGLQFLIQYYNGEERAKGNILERFSAQQFPDLHSELNLSSLELGDSALYFCASSAGGSSGETQYFGPGTRLLVL.

The CDR3 DNA follows: TGCGCCAGCAGCCATGACACCCACTACTACGAGCAGTACTTC. This gives the protein CASSHDTHYYEQYF. The chain uses TRBV5-1 and TRBJ2-7; no firm D call. The CDR3 has 14 residues. The germline V gene has CDR1 SGHRS and CDR2 YFSETQ. V was trimmed by 4 bases and J by 3 bases, leaving 14 bases between them.

The rearrangement links TRBV7-9 to TRBJ1-2, with 9 nucleotides matching TRBD1. V gave up 4 bases and J gave up 7 bases; unmatched junction bases: 10. Germline V lookup: CDR1 SEHNR, CDR2 FQNEAQ (reference sequence). The CDR3 runs 15 residues. This CDR3 is CASSSGQGVWAGYTF. In DNA, the CDR3 is TGTGCCAGCAGCTCGGGACAGGGAGTTTGGGCTGGCTACACCTTC.

The chain uses TRBV2 and TRBJ2-5; 12 nucleotides match TRBD2. The length of the CDR3 is 21 residues. Germline CDR1 is SNHLY and CDR2 is FYNNEI. Trimming removed 5 bases from V and 2 bases from J; junction bases left unmatched: 21. In nucleotides, the CDR3 is TGTGCCAGCAGTCCCTTCGAATGGACTAGCGGGATGAGGGAGATACAAGAGACCCAGTACTTC. Its translation: CASSPFEWTSGMREIQETQYF.

V and J are TRBV28 and TRBJ2-7, with 8 positions matching TRBD2. Germline V gives CDR1 MDHEN, CDR2 SYDVKM. J lost 0 bases, V lost 3 bases, and 4 bases had no gene match. The CDR3 consists of 15 residues. CDR3 bases: TGTGCCAGCAGTTTTGGACTAGCCGGCTCCTACGAGCAGTACTTC. Translating it yields CASSFGLAGSYEQYF.

This clone was recorded once. The chain employs TRBV7-8 and TRBJ2-2; D possibly uses TRBD1 or TRBD2 (6 bases each). V was trimmed by 1 base and J by 1 base, leaving 10 bases between them. Germline-derived CDR1 and CDR2 are SGHVS and FQNEAQ. This CDR3 has 16 residues. CDR3 protein: CASSLGGGRNTGELFF. For the CDR3, the DNA is TGTGCCAGCAGCTTAGGAGGGGGGAGGAACACCGGGGAGCTGTTTTTT.

The chain has TRBV18 and TRBJ2-1; TRBD2 agrees at 8 bases. The J segment lost 6 bases and the V segment lost 4 bases, leaving 5 bases of the junction unmatched. The length of the CDR3 is 14 residues. Germline loops: CDR1 KGHSH, CDR2 LQKENI. CDR3 in amino acids: CASSRGTSGNEQFF. The CDR3 nucleotides are TGTGCCAGCTCACGTGGAACTAGCGGCAATGAGCAGTTCTTC.

The chain links TRBV7-3 to TRBJ2-3, with D unresolved. This CDR3 contains 16 residues. V was trimmed by 4 bases and J by 0 bases, leaving 14 bases between them. The V gene's germline CDR1 is SGHTA and CDR2 FQGTGA. The CDR3 loop reads CASSSRGGRSTDTQYF. The CDR3 DNA is TGTGCCAGCAGCTCCCGAGGCGGACGCAGCACAGATACGCAGTATTTT.

The V and J genes are TRBV4-1 and TRBJ1-2, with 10 bases matching TRBD1. This CDR3 comprises 15 residues. Germline assignment: CDR1 MGHRA and CDR2 YSYEKL. V lost 3 bases to trimming and J lost 8 bases; unmatched junction nucleotides: 9. This CDR3 reads CASSHPGQGLTGYTF. CDR3 DNA sequence: TGCGCCAGCAGCCACCCGGGACAGGGGTTAACAGGCTACACCTTC.

A remark on this clone: Within the sample, other DNA sequences also encode this same CDR3. The chain joins TRBV2 to TRBJ1-1; D unclear. CDR3 size: 11 residues. Trimming cost V 7 bases and J 0 bases, with 3 bases left between them. Per germline, CDR1 SNHLY and CDR2 FYNNEI. CDR3 protein: CASILNTEAFF. The DNA for the CDR3 is TGTGCCAGCATCCTGAACACTGAAGCTTTCTTT.

In regard to this clone: This CDR3 is also generated by other DNA sequences in the sample. The chain combines TRBV9 with TRBJ2-3; 12 positions match TRBD2. After removal of 4 bases from V and 1 base from J, the junction contained 4 bases not matched to a gene. This CDR3 has 16 residues. CDR1 is SGDLS and CDR2 is YYNGEE in the germline V gene. The CDR3 reads CASSPRLAGGTDTQYF. Here the CDR3 DNA reads TGTGCCAGCAGCCCAAGACTAGCGGGAGGCACAGATACGCAGTATTTT.

In its sample, this clone was seen once. CDR3 residues: CASSLEWGPTYNEQFF. CDR3 DNA sequence: TGTGCCAGCAGCTTAGAATGGGGTCCCACCTACAATGAGCAGTTCTTC. V is TRBV11-1 and J is TRBJ2-1, with no clear D. The CDR3 totals 16 residues. Germline CDR1 is SGHAT and CDR2 is FQDESV (reference sequence). Deletions cut 1 base from V and 2 bases from J, with 12 bases between.

The J gene is TRBJ1-1, the V gene TRBV28, with D uncertain. The germline CDR1 and CDR2 sequences are MDHEN and SYDVKM. Trimming stripped 2 bases from V and 0 bases from J, with 7 bases between. The CDR3 spans 14 residues. The CDR3 nucleotides read TGTGCCAGCAGTTTAAGAATCATGAACACTGAAGCTTTCTTT. It specifies CASSLRIMNTEAFF.